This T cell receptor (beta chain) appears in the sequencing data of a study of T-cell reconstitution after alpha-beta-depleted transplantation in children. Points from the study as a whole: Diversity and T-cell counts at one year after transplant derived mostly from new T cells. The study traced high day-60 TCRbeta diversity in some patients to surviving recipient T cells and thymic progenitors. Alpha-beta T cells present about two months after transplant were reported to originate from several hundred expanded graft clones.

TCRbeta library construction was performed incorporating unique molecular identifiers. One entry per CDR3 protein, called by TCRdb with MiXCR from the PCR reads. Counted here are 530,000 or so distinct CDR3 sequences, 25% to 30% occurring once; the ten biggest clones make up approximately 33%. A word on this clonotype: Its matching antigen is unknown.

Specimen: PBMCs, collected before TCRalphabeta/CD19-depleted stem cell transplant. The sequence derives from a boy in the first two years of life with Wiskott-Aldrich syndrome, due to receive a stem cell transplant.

The CDR3 loop reads CASSQAGEWNTEAFF. CDR3 bases: TGTGCCAGCAGCCAAGCTGGCGAGTGGAACACTGAAGCTTTCTTT. This chain links TRBV3-1 with TRBJ1-1; D ambiguous. The V gene's germline CDR1 is LGHDT and CDR2 YNNKEL (reference sequence). This CDR3 has 15 amino acids. V lost 1 base and J lost 1, with 10 bases in between.